Below are 27 T cell receptor beta chains sequenced from a single sample in a study of human T cells and chemical hapten exposure. TCRdb reanalysed the RACE reads using MiXCR and keeps one entry per CDR3 protein. The sample includes around 330,000 distinct CDR3 sequences, 4.5% to 5.5% of them seen just once. Time point specified: pre-sensitization, week 0. Treatment noted: therapeutic diphenylcyclopropenone sensitization with weekly scalp DPC. Sequencing used whole blood, obtained in connection with sensitization to the hapten diphenylcyclopropenone (DPC). The origin of the receptors is a woman between 18 and 29 years old with alopecia areata. Some clones in this sample may be carry-over from other donors' samples.

In this sample, this clonotype turned up a few times. The V gene is TRBV28, the J gene TRBJ2-3; 8 bases fit TRBD2. The CDR3 totals 18 residues. V lost 10 bases, J lost 2 bases, and 20 bases stayed unmatched. The germline CDR1 and CDR2 sequences are MDHEN and SYDVKM. The chain's CDR3 is CATRKSTGASGSTDTQYF. Written as DNA, the CDR3 is TGTGCCACAAGAAAATCGACCGGAGCTAGCGGGTCCACAGATACGCAGTATTTT.

This clonotype was found a few times. The chain joins TRBV29-1 to TRBJ2-7; no firm D call. The CDR3 has 11 amino acids. CDR1 and CDR2 from the germline V gene are SQVTM and ANQGSEA. V was cut by 6 bases and J by 1 base, with 7 bases left in between. CDR3 region: CSVGTSYEQYF. DNA for the CDR3: TGCAGCGTCGGAACATCCTACGAGCAGTACTTC.

About this clonotype itself: Just one base apart from a much larger clone, this may be a read error. CDR3 DNA sequence: TGTGCCGCCCGACCTGACGACCCCTACGAGCAGTACTTC. Translated, it gives CAARPDDPYEQYF. The chain links TRBV6-2 or TRBV6-3 to TRBJ2-7; unclear D gene. The CDR3 consists of 13 residues. V lost 11 bases and J 2 bases, leaving 16 bases between the germline ends. Germline V gene sequence: CDR1 MNHEY, CDR2 SVGEGT.

This clonotype was seen ten or more times. The rearrangement joins TRBV6-5 to TRBJ2-3; possibly TRBD1 or TRBD2 for D (6 bases each). The CDR3 has 13 amino acids. The V and J ends lost 6 bases and 3 bases respectively, with 10 bases between them. Germline CDR1 MNHEY, CDR2 SVGAGI. The CDR3 loop reads CASSGGLTDTQYF. The CDR3, as DNA: TGTGCCAGCAGCGGGGGCTTGACAGATACGCAGTATTTT.

This clonotype came up a few times. The J gene is TRBJ2-1, the V gene TRBV4-1; TRBD2 agrees at 11 bases. The CDR3 is 15 amino acids. The J segment lost 15 bases and the V segment lost 1 base, leaving 11 bases of the junction unmatched. Germline V gene lookup returns CDR1 MGHRA and CDR2 YSYEKL. The CDR3 is CASSQVGIAGGPPFF. The DNA for the CDR3 is TGCGCCAGCAGCCAAGTGGGGATAGCGGGGGGGCCTCCGTTCTTC.

The table lists this clonotype with many counts. The chain is built from TRBV7-2 and TRBJ2-5, with D maybe TRBD1 (5 bases). CDR3 length: 15 amino acids. Germline V lookup: CDR1 SGHTA, CDR2 FQGNSA. Trimming cost V 0 bases and J 3 bases, with 11 bases left between them. This CDR3 is CASSLAGSGKETQYF. DNA of the CDR3: TGTGCCAGCAGCTTAGCCGGTTCAGGGAAAGAGACCCAGTACTTC.

The gene calls are TRBV20-1 and TRBJ2-2; TRBD1 might be the D (5 bases). Trimming pared 3 bases from V and 2 bases from J, leaving 13 bases between. This CDR3 is built from 15 residues. Germline V gene lookup returns CDR1 DFQATT and CDR2 SNEGSKA (reference sequence). CDR3 bases: TGCAGTGCTAGGTACTGGGGCCCCAACACCGGGGAGCTGTTTTTT. Encoded protein: CSARYWGPNTGELFF.

The table lists this clonotype with many counts. The chain employs TRBV4-3 and TRBJ1-4; D remains ambiguous. CDR3 size: 16 residues. V was cut by 1 base and J by 0 bases, with 9 bases left in between. CDR1 is LGHNA and CDR2 is YSLEER in the germline V gene. CDR3 sequence: CASSQALPATNEKLFF. CDR3 sequence (DNA): TGCGCCAGCAGCCAAGCCCTTCCCGCAACTAATGAAAAACTGTTTTTT.

This rearrangement joins TRBV29-1 to TRBJ2-3, with 8 bases lining up with TRBD1. The V gene end was trimmed by 6 bases and the J gene end by 4 bases; junction bases not matched to a gene: 6. Germline V gene sequence: CDR1 SQVTM, CDR2 ANQGSEA. This CDR3 region has 13 residues. The CDR3 region has the DNA TGCAGCGTGAATGGACAGGGTGCAGATACGCAGTATTTT. Translation gives CSVNGQGADTQYF.

The chain is built from TRBV24-1 and TRBJ2-1, with D tentatively TRBD2 (6 bases). V was cut by 7 bases and J by 10 bases, with 19 bases left in between. Germline CDR1 and CDR2: KGHDR and SFDVKD. The CDR3 contains 14 residues. The DNA of the CDR3 is TGTGCCACCAGCGCCGGGACTCCCGGGGGAGAGCAGTTCTTC. Encoded protein: CATSAGTPGGEQFF.

This clonotype was observed many times. V is TRBV6-2 or TRBV6-3 and J is TRBJ2-1; TRBD2 matches at 7 bases. Per the germline V gene, CDR1 is MNHEY and CDR2 is SVGEGT. Losses at the gene ends were 6 bases for V and 0 bases for J; bases not matched to a gene: 2. CDR3 length: 14 residues. CDR3 region: CASRSGGSYNEQFF. The CDR3 bases are TGTGCCAGCAGATCGGGGGGCTCCTACAATGAGCAGTTCTTC.

The chain links TRBV6-5 to TRBJ2-2; a weak D match, TRBD1 (6 bases). Trimming shortened V by 5 bases and J by 2 bases, and 12 bases separated the two germline ends. The germline V gene encodes CDR1 MNHEY and CDR2 SVGAGI. This CDR3 is built from 15 residues. The CDR3 nucleotides are TGTGCCAGCAGTCCTCGGACAGATAACACCGGGGAGCTGTTTTTT. Its protein is CASSPRTDNTGELFF.

This clonotype was seen many times. The chain combines TRBV15 with TRBJ2-1, with D perhaps TRBD1 or TRBD2 (5 bases each). Germline V lookup: CDR1 LNHNV, CDR2 YYDKDF (reference sequence). V was trimmed by 8 bases and J by 0 bases, leaving 14 bases between them. The CDR3 totals 15 residues. The CDR3 sequence is CATLRGPSSYNEQFF. DNA of the CDR3: TGTGCCACCTTACGGGGCCCCAGCTCCTACAATGAGCAGTTCTTC.

This clonotype has only a few counts. This chain connects TRBV6-1 to TRBJ1-6; D might be TRBD1 (6 bases). This CDR3 region has 13 residues. Looked up from germline, CDR1 is MNHNS and CDR2 is SASEGT. The V end was cut by 1 base, the J end by 14 bases, with 12 bases between. The CDR3: CASSEGDRDTLHF. In nucleotides, the CDR3 is TGTGCCAGCAGTGAAGGGGATAGGGACACCCTCCACTTT.

This sequence joins TRBV6-5 and TRBJ2-7, with a possible D match to TRBD2 (5 bases). Trimming took 6 bases from V and 5 from J, leaving 14 bases between them. There are 13 residues in the CDR3. The germline gives CDR1 MNHEY, CDR2 SVGAGI. The CDR3 region is CASRKTSTHEQYF. For the CDR3, the DNA is TGTGCCAGCAGGAAAACTAGTACCCACGAGCAGTACTTC.

The chain uses TRBV2 and TRBJ1-5, with a weak D call TRBD1 (6 bases). Germline CDR1 and CDR2: SNHLY and FYNNEI. Trimming shortened V by 3 bases and J by 9 bases, and 15 bases separated the two germline ends. This CDR3 contains 14 residues. CDR3 sequence reads: CASSDRGGMLPQHF. Written as DNA, the CDR3 is TGTGCCAGCAGTGATCGGGGGGGCATGTTGCCCCAGCATTTT.

The chain couples TRBV12-3 or TRBV12-4 to TRBJ2-1; D possibly corresponds to TRBD2 (6 bases). Trimming left V 3 bases short and J 4 bases short, with 13 bases between. The CDR3 loop spans 15 amino acids. CDR3 sequence reads: CASSFRAGSYNEQFF. In nucleotides, the CDR3 is TGTGCCAGCAGTTTCAGGGCGGGGTCGTACAATGAGCAGTTCTTC.

This clonotype has ten or more counts. The chain has TRBV7-9 and TRBJ1-4; 8 bases agree with TRBD1. Germline CDR1 is SEHNR and CDR2 is FQNEAQ (reference sequence). V shed 0 bases, J shed 0 bases, and the junction held 12 bases outside the gene matches. The CDR3 extends over 20 amino acids. The CDR3, as DNA: TGTGCCAGCAGCTTAGCTGGGACAGGCTTAGTCGGTGCAACTAATGAAAAACTGTTTTTT. Its protein product is CASSLAGTGLVGATNEKLFF.

The chain is built from TRBV25-1 and TRBJ1-5; unclear D gene. The CDR3 is 15 residues long. Trimming shortened V by 1 base and J by 3 bases, and 10 bases separated the two germline ends. Germline loops: CDR1 MGHDK, CDR2 SYGVNS. The CDR3 sequence is CASSELDGPNQPQHF. The CDR3 bases are TGTGCCAGCAGTGAATTGGACGGACCCAATCAGCCCCAGCATTTT.

The chain joins TRBV7-9 to TRBJ2-2; 7 bases fit TRBD1. Germline CDR1 is SEHNR and CDR2 is FQNEAQ (reference sequence). This CDR3 is built from 16 residues. V trimming: 4 bases; J trimming: 7 bases; junction bases outside the gene matches: 12. CDR3 nucleotide sequence: TGTGCCAGCAGCTCAGGGGACAGAGGTCCGCGCGGGGAGCTGTTTTTT. Translation gives CASSSGDRGPRGELFF.

This clonotype was counted a few times. The chain carries TRBV11-1 and TRBJ2-1, with D perhaps TRBD1 (5 bases). The CDR3 has 15 residues. V was shortened by 1 base and J by 0 bases, with 7 bases between the two germline ends. CDR1 and CDR2 from the germline V gene are SGHAT and FQDESV (reference sequence). The CDR3 reads CASSLGQFSYNEQFF. Here the CDR3 DNA reads TGTGCCAGCAGCTTAGGACAGTTCTCCTACAATGAGCAGTTCTTC.

This clonotype showed up just a few times. J is TRBJ1-6 and V is TRBV6-2 or TRBV6-3, with 8 nucleotides matching TRBD1. Looked up from germline, CDR1 is MNHEY and CDR2 is SVGEGT. Germline trimming cut 2 bases from V and 8 bases from J; bases unmatched to any gene: 5. This CDR3 is 15 amino acids long. The CDR3 loop reads CASSYTGGPDSPLHF. CDR3 nucleotides: TGTGCCAGCAGTTACACAGGGGGTCCGGATTCACCCCTCCACTTT.

The V gene is TRBV9, the J gene TRBJ1-1; D call uncertain. V gave up 0 bases and J gave up 2 bases, with 8 bases separating them. The CDR3 has 14 residues. In germline, CDR1 is SGDLS, CDR2 YYNGEE. CDR3 sequence reads: CASSVGEGNTEAFF. CDR3 DNA: TGTGCCAGCAGCGTAGGAGAAGGAAACACTGAAGCTTTCTTT. Variable domain in full (rest from reference TRBV9 and TRBJ1-1): DSGVTQTPKHLITATGQRVTLRCSPRSGDLSVYWYQQSLDQGLQFLIQYYNGEERAKGNILERFSAQQFPDLHSELNLSSLELGDSALYFCASSVGEGNTEAFFGQGTRLTVV.

This clonotype turned up a few times. CDR3 loop: CASSYSRAYTDTQYF. The CDR3 nucleotides are TGTGCCAGCAGCTATTCCAGGGCTTACACAGATACGCAGTATTTT. This chain links TRBV14 with TRBJ2-3; the D gene is possibly TRBD1 (5 bases). This CDR3 spans 15 amino acids. V was pared by 5 bases and J by 2 bases, with 14 bases between. CDR1 and CDR2 (germline): SGHDN, FVKESK.

This clonotype was seen many times. The rearrangement uses TRBV12-3 or TRBV12-4 and TRBJ1-6; D is perhaps TRBD1 (5 bases). The CDR3 length is 13 residues. V was cut by 2 bases and J by 9 bases, with 8 bases left in between. CDR3 bases: TGTGCCAGCAGTTTACGCAGGGTTTCACCCCTCCACTTT. Translating gives CASSLRRVSPLHF.

V gene TRBV6-2 or TRBV6-3 combines with J gene TRBJ2-1, with D unclear. The V gene's germline CDR1 is MNHEY and CDR2 SVGEGT. V lost 6 bases and J lost 1, with 16 bases in between. CDR3 length equals 16 residues. The CDR3 region has the DNA TGTGCCAGCAGGCCGATGGACGGATCTTCCTACAATGAGCAGTTCTTC. Protein: CASRPMDGSSYNEQFF.

This clonotype has just a few counts. This chain uses TRBV5-6 with TRBJ2-3; the D gene is possibly TRBD1 (5 bases). The germline V and J ends were trimmed by 0 bases and 7 bases, with 15 bases remaining between them. The germline V gene has CDR1 SGHDT and CDR2 YYEEEE. The CDR3 extends over 15 amino acids. The CDR3 coding sequence is TGTGCCAGCAGCTTGGTGCAGGGATTAGGCAATACGCAGTATTTT. Translating it yields CASSLVQGLGNTQYF.